This TCR beta chain is drawn from a study of T cell responses to AZD1222 COVID-19 vaccine. Findings and limits, study-wide: Repertoire sampling occurred only after the peak T cell response. There were vaccine-associated CD4 TCRs across spike, dominant at 160-218 and 743-854. At study baseline, merely more than 5 AZD1222 recipients were seropositive. Mostly white British, mostly female donors; authors suggested clonal diversity may be underestimated.

Using immunoSEQ multiplex PCR, the repertoire was profiled, and TCRdb retains in-frame clones only, with some absent. Here the sample spans about 100,000 clones, around 90% being singletons. The CDR3 is 14 amino acids. Deletions cut 0 bases from V and 2 bases from J, with 8 bases between. Germline V CDR1 and CDR2: SGDLS, YYNGEE. To note about this clone: Its specificity is unknown.

The V and J genes are TRBV9 and TRBJ2-5; tentatively, D is TRBD1 (6 bases). The sequence came from an adult in good health. The sample in question was peripheral blood, obtained on day 0 of AZD1222 vaccination. CDR3 sequence (DNA): TGTGCCAGCAGCGTAGATACAGGGCAAGAGACCCAGTACTTC. Its protein is CASSVDTGQETQYF.